This TCR beta chain is drawn from a study of cytomegalovirus exposure and HLA in healthy donors. The primer mix had 60 Vbeta and 13 Jbeta primers. Clones were read by immunoSEQ multiplex PCR, and TCRdb kept only the in-frame ones, dropping some. The sample lists 140,000 or so clones, over 80% occurring once. In germline, CDR1 is MDHEN, CDR2 SYDVKM. The CDR3 is made up of 14 amino acids. Trimming removed 6 bases from V and 4 bases from J; junction bases left unmatched: 3. The sequence was obtained from a female donor in good health and CMV-seronegative. The rearrangement joins TRBV28 to TRBJ2-2; 9 positions agree with TRBD1. Sequenced: PBMCs. Here the CDR3 reads CASSETGGTGELFF. The CDR3 nucleotides are TGTGCCAGCAGCGAGACAGGGGGCACCGGGGAGCTGTTTTTT.